The next 28 T cell receptor beta chains were all read from a single sample in a study of CD8 T cells in Susac syndrome. An amount of RNA that ranged from roughly 0.5 to 1 ug was reverse transcribed with random hexamers. TCRdb independently ran MiXCR on the immunoSEQ multiplex PCR reads; one entry per CDR3 protein. The table records around 180,000 distinct CDR3 sequences, roughly 92% of them present only once. Sequenced input: CD4+ T cells from PBMCs. The source is a human donor with multiple sclerosis.

CDR3: CASSSRPSVGELFF. For the CDR3, the DNA is TGCGCCAGCAGCTCTAGACCTTCCGTTGGGGAGCTGTTTTTT. The chain links TRBV5-1 to TRBJ2-2; no clear D. Germline CDR1 reads SGHRS; CDR2 reads YFSETQ. This CDR3 is built from 14 residues. Deletions cut 3 bases from V and 8 bases from J, with 14 bases between.

The V call is TRBV5-1, the J call TRBJ1-1; 7 bases are a match to TRBD1. CDR3 length: 15 amino acids. With 4 bases clipped from V and 4 bases from J, the junction kept 10 bases outside the gene matches. The V gene's germline CDR1 is SGHRS and CDR2 YFSETQ. The CDR3 region is CASSPTGDPTTEAFF. In DNA, the CDR3 is TGCGCCAGCAGCCCCACAGGGGACCCAACCACTGAAGCTTTCTTT.

The CDR3 sequence is CASSLRQGSAKNIQYF. The CDR3 DNA reads TGTGCCAGCAGTCTGAGACAGGGCTCAGCCAAAAACATTCAGTACTTC. The rearrangement joins TRBV28 to TRBJ2-4; the match to TRBD1 covers 7 bases. V lost 5 bases, J lost 0 bases, and 7 bases stayed unmatched. Per germline, CDR1 MDHEN and CDR2 SYDVKM. The CDR3 is 16 amino acids. Variable domain in full (rest from reference TRBV28 and TRBJ2-4): DVKVTQSSRYLVKRTGEKVFLECVQDMDHENMFWYRQDPGLGLRLIYFSYDVKMKEKGDIPEGYSVSREKKERFSLILESASTNQTSMYLCASSLRQGSAKNIQYFGAGTRLSVL.

V usage is TRBV7-9 and J usage is TRBJ1-1; no definite D call. Trimming took off 1 base at V and 3 bases at J, with 9 bases between the two ends. This CDR3 has 14 amino acids. Germline loops: CDR1 SEHNR, CDR2 FQNEAQ (reference sequence). The CDR3 reads CASSLGGVDTEAFF. CDR3 nucleotide sequence: TGTGCCAGCAGCTTAGGTGGGGTTGACACTGAAGCTTTCTTT.

This sequence joins TRBV19 and TRBJ1-5; D unclear. The V end was cut by 3 bases, the J end by 4 bases, with 13 bases between. This CDR3 region has 15 residues. Germline-derived CDR1 and CDR2 are LNHDA and SQIVND (reference sequence). The CDR3 loop reads CASSIGSLSNQPQHF. CDR3 sequence (DNA): TGTGCCAGTAGTATTGGATCCCTTAGTAATCAGCCCCAGCATTTT. The full variable domain, completed using reference TRBV19 and TRBJ1-5, is DGGITQSPKYLFRKEGQNVTLSCEQNLNHDAMYWYRQDPGQGLRLIYYSQIVNDFQKGDIAEGYSVSREKKESFPLTVTSAQKNPTAFYLCASSIGSLSNQPQHFGDGTRLSIL.

This clonotype was seen a few times. The V and J genes are TRBV28 and TRBJ2-2; 7 nucleotides align to TRBD1. This CDR3 is 15 amino acids long. V gave up 3 bases and J gave up 2 bases; unmatched junction bases: 3. Germline CDR1 reads MDHEN; CDR2 reads SYDVKM. Written as DNA, the CDR3 is TGTGCCAGCAGTTTGGGGGACAGAAACACCGGGGAGCTGTTTTTT. It is translated as CASSLGDRNTGELFF.

This clonotype has a handful of counts. The V call is TRBV4-2, the J call TRBJ1-2; TRBD1 might be the D (6 bases). This CDR3 has 15 residues. V lost 5 bases to trimming and J lost 0 bases, with 13 bases between them. Germline loops: CDR1 LGHNA, CDR2 YNFKEQ. This CDR3 is CASSLPRGANYGYTF. The CDR3 DNA reads as TGTGCCAGCAGCTTGCCCAGGGGAGCTAACTATGGCTACACCTTC.

The chain combines TRBV6-1 with TRBJ1-2; a possible D gene is TRBD1 (5 bases). The germline V and J ends were trimmed by 9 bases and 2 bases, with 25 bases remaining between them. The CDR3 extends over 17 amino acids. The germline CDR1 and CDR2 sequences are MNHNS and SASEGT. DNA of the CDR3: TGTGCCAGTCTCAAAATGGGGCTCCCGGGACGAAACTATGGCTACACCTTC. As protein: CASLKMGLPGRNYGYTF.

The chain combines TRBV20-1 with TRBJ2-3; possibly TRBD2 for D (5 bases). V was cut by 2 bases and J by 6 bases, with 18 bases left in between. Germline V CDR1 and CDR2: DFQATT, SNEGSKA (reference sequence). CDR3 length: 15 residues. The CDR3 reads CSARPNGGGEDTQYF. The CDR3 nucleotides are TGCAGTGCTAGACCTAATGGCGGAGGCGAGGATACGCAGTATTTT.

The chain joins TRBV12-3 or TRBV12-4 to TRBJ2-3; TRBD2 agrees at 12 bases. CDR3 length: 21 residues. The ends lost 6 bases at V and 1 base at J; junction bases unmatched: 20. The DNA of the CDR3 is TGTGCCAGCAGCCTTGCCCCGACTAGCGGGGGTTGGGATGGGGGCACAGATACGCAGTATTTT. It encodes CASSLAPTSGGWDGGTDTQYF.

The chain joins TRBV18 to TRBJ1-5; the D gene is possibly TRBD1 (5 bases). This CDR3 comprises 14 residues. Germline lookup yields CDR1 KGHSH and CDR2 LQKENI. The germline V and J ends were trimmed by 2 bases and 4 bases, with 9 bases remaining between them. The CDR3, as DNA: TGTGCCAGCTCACCAGGGGCTACTAATCAGCCCCAGCATTTT. This sequence encodes CASSPGATNQPQHF.

The V gene is TRBV20-1, the J gene TRBJ2-3, with D unclear. Germline CDR1 reads DFQATT; CDR2 reads SNEGSKA (reference sequence). With 7 bases removed from V and 6 bases from J, the gap between germline ends came to 17 bases. CDR3 length: 13 amino acids. CDR3 DNA: TGCAGTGTGGGTAGACTCCTAGTGGATACGCAGTATTTT. The encoded protein is CSVGRLLVDTQYF.

The CDR3 is CSVEPPGDTQYF. Here the CDR3 DNA reads TGCAGCGTTGAGCCCCCGGGGGATACGCAGTATTTT. The chain is built from TRBV29-1 and TRBJ2-3, with a tentative D call TRBD2 (5 bases). Germline lookup yields CDR1 SQVTM and CDR2 ANQGSEA. The CDR3 runs 12 residues. V lost 3 bases to trimming and J lost 6 bases, with 10 bases between them.

This chain uses TRBV6-5 with TRBJ1-1; D is unclear. This CDR3 has 17 amino acids. Germline V gene data show CDR1 as MNHEY and CDR2 as SVGAGI. Trimming cost V 0 bases and J 0 bases, with 14 bases left between them. The CDR3, as DNA: TGTGCCAGCAGTTACTCGCGGAGATCCCACATGAACACTGAAGCTTTCTTT. This translates into CASSYSRRSHMNTEAFF.

The CDR3 loop is CASSQGGNYGYTF. CDR3 coding DNA: TGTGCCAGCAGCCAGGGGGGTAACTATGGCTACACCTTC. This chain uses TRBV3-1 with TRBJ1-2, with D perhaps TRBD1 (5 bases). The CDR3 spans 13 residues. Germline CDR1 and CDR2: LGHDT and YNNKEL (reference sequence). V shed 3 bases and J shed 1 base, with 6 bases lying between them.

The gene calls are TRBV12-3 or TRBV12-4 and TRBJ1-1; 7 bases align to TRBD1. This CDR3 is 16 amino acids long. The V segment lost 5 bases and the J segment 1 base; nucleotides outside the gene matches: 10. This CDR3 reads CASSPPGQWGNTEAFF. CDR3 nucleotide sequence: TGTGCCAGCAGTCCGCCGGGACAGTGGGGGAACACTGAAGCTTTCTTT.

This sequence joins TRBV27 and TRBJ2-3; D might be TRBD1 or TRBD2, each matching 5 bases. CDR3 length equals 16 residues. CDR1 is MNHEY, CDR2 SMNVEV, per germline (reference sequence). The V and J ends lost 7 bases and 3 bases respectively, with 20 bases between them. As DNA, the CDR3 is TGTGCCAGCACCCTTTCCTATGGGACGAGAACAGATACGCAGTATTTT. Translation gives CASTLSYGTRTDTQYF.

The V gene is TRBV7-2, the J gene TRBJ2-1; D might be TRBD1 (6 bases). Trimming cost V 8 bases and J 11 bases, with 19 bases left between them. This CDR3 contains 13 residues. Germline values: CDR1 SGHTA, CDR2 FQGNSA. The CDR3 loop is CASGGKQGLKQFF. The CDR3 bases are TGTGCCAGCGGGGGAAAACAGGGCCTCAAGCAGTTCTTC.

The gene calls are TRBV29-1 and TRBJ1-2, with 8 bases identical to TRBD1. V trimming: 6 bases; J trimming: 8 bases; junction bases outside the gene matches: 8. This CDR3 comprises 12 residues. Germline V lookup: CDR1 SQVTM, CDR2 ANQGSEA. The DNA for the CDR3 is TGCAGCGTCGCCGCCGACAGGGGCGGCTACACCTTC. Amino acid sequence: CSVAADRGGYTF. The variable domain in full, completed from reference TRBV29-1 and TRBJ1-2, reads SAVISQKPSRDICQRGTSLTIQCQVDSQVTMMFWYRQQPGQSLTLIATANQGSEATYESGFVIDKFPISRPNLTFSTLTVSNMSPEDSSIYLCSVAADRGGYTFGSGTRLTVV.

The chain joins TRBV5-4 to TRBJ2-2, with 12 bases identical to TRBD2. The germline V gene has CDR1 SGHNT and CDR2 YYREEE (reference sequence). The CDR3 is 15 amino acids. J gave up 4 bases and V 4 bases, and 2 bases lay outside the gene matches. CDR3 coding DNA: TGTGCCAGCAGCATGACTAGCGGGAGCACCGGGGAGCTGTTTTTT. Translation: CASSMTSGSTGELFF.

The chain recombines TRBV20-1 with TRBJ1-2; unclear D gene. Trimming cost V 5 bases and J 0 bases, with 13 bases left between them. The germline V gene has CDR1 DFQATT and CDR2 SNEGSKA (reference sequence). CDR3 length: 14 residues. The CDR3 nucleotides are TGCAGTGCTGGCCCCGGGATAGCTAACTATGGCTACACCTTC. This encodes CSAGPGIANYGYTF.

DNA of the CDR3: TGCAGTGCTAGTGGAGCGGGAGTCGGACCCACCTACGAGCAGTACTTC. As protein: CSASGAGVGPTYEQYF. V usage is TRBV20-1 and J usage is TRBJ2-7; 8 bases fit TRBD2. The ends lost 3 bases at V and 2 bases at J; junction bases unmatched: 12. Germline CDR1 is DFQATT and CDR2 is SNEGSKA (reference sequence). This CDR3 spans 16 amino acids.

The rearrangement uses TRBV2 and TRBJ1-2; TRBD1 agrees at 9 bases. Trimming took 6 bases from V and 8 from J; bases not matched to a gene: 10. The CDR3 sequence is 14 residues long. Germline V lookup: CDR1 SNHLY, CDR2 FYNNEI. CDR3 residues: CASRSTGTGKGYTF. CDR3 nucleotide sequence: TGTGCCAGCAGGTCGACCGGGACAGGGAAGGGCTACACCTTC. Full variable domain (outside the CDR3, taken from reference TRBV2 and TRBJ1-2): EPEVTQTPSHQVTQMGQEVILRCVPISNHLYFYWYRQILGQKVEFLVSFYNNEISEKSEIFDDQFSVERPDGSNFTLKIRSTKLEDSAMYFCASRSTGTGKGYTFGSGTRLTVV.

The rearrangement links TRBV6-6 to TRBJ1-1; no firm D call. The V gene's germline CDR1 is MNHNY and CDR2 SVGAGI (reference sequence). The CDR3 runs 12 residues. V lost 6 bases and J lost 1, with 6 bases in between. The CDR3 DNA sequence: TGTGCCAGCAGCCACAGGAACACTGAAGCTTTCTTT. It specifies CASSHRNTEAFF.

V and J are TRBV18 and TRBJ2-2; D possibly corresponds to TRBD1 (5 bases). CDR3 length equals 16 residues. Looked up from germline, CDR1 is KGHSH and CDR2 is LQKENI. The germline V and J ends were trimmed by 8 bases and 2 bases, with 18 bases remaining between them. CDR3 in DNA: TGTGCCAGCCATCCGCCAGGGTTGGGAAACACCGGGGAGCTGTTTTTT. This codes for CASHPPGLGNTGELFF.

This chain links TRBV5-6 with TRBJ2-3, with 7 bases that match TRBD1. The trim removed 8 bases at V and 4 bases at J, leaving 7 bases unmatched. CDR1 and CDR2 (germline): SGHDT, YYEEEE. CDR3 length equals 13 residues. CDR3 DNA: TGTGCCAGTACAGGGGTCAGTGCAGATACGCAGTATTTT. Translated, it gives CASTGVSADTQYF.

Written as DNA, the CDR3 is TGTGCCTGGAGTGTACCGGGGAACTATGGCTACACCTTC. Translating it yields CAWSVPGNYGYTF. This rearrangement joins TRBV30 to TRBJ1-2; D unclear. Trimming stripped 0 bases from V and 2 bases from J, with 7 bases between. The germline V gene encodes CDR1 GTSNPN and CDR2 SVGIG (reference sequence). This CDR3 contains 13 residues.

The chain uses TRBV5-1 and TRBJ2-1, with 10 bases fitting TRBD2. J lost 6 bases, V lost 7 bases, and 4 bases had no gene match. The CDR3 extends over 13 amino acids. Germline-derived CDR1 and CDR2 are SGHRS and YFSETQ. CDR3 sequence reads: CASSGTSVNEQFF. The CDR3 nucleotides are TGCGCCAGCTCCGGGACTAGCGTCAATGAGCAGTTCTTC.